These 7 T cell receptor beta chains share one sample of origin, sequenced in a study of T cells in Graves' hyperthyroidism and ophthalmopathy. The investigators amplified TCR beta CDR3 regions from RNA transcripts. First-round RT-PCR targeting the TCR CDR3 was performed with the HTBI primer set. Each CDR3 protein gets one entry after TCRdb re-called the multiplex PCR reads with MiXCR. The sample lists about 660,000 distinct CDR3 sequences, about 45% occurring once. The sample was peripheral blood or thyroid tissue (not recorded which). The receptors originated from an adult man with Graves' disease, either hyperthyroidism or ophthalmopathy (not recorded which).

This sequence joins TRBV11-1 and TRBJ2-5; D is perhaps TRBD1 or TRBD2 (6 bases each). Trimming took 9 bases from V and 2 from J, leaving 10 bases between them. Germline V CDR1 and CDR2: SGHAT, FQDESV (reference sequence). The CDR3 consists of 12 residues. CDR3 coding DNA: TGTGCCAGACAGGGAGGTCAAGAGACCCAGTACTTC. It is translated as CARQGGQETQYF.

The sample holds many counts of this clonotype. The chain links TRBV14 to TRBJ1-2; D not resolved. The CDR3 consists of 12 residues. Trimming cost V 1 base and J 4 bases, with 4 bases left between them. In germline, CDR1 is SGHDN, CDR2 FVKESK. CDR3 DNA: TGTGCCAGCAGCCAAGGCACCTATGGCTACACCTTC. Its protein product is CASSQGTYGYTF.

As for this clonotype: Just one base apart from a much larger clone, this may be a read error. This chain joins TRBV7-9 and TRBJ2-7; D may be TRBD1 or TRBD2 (5 bases each). The CDR3 is 14 residues long. Germline-derived CDR1 and CDR2 are SEHNR and FQNEAQ (reference sequence). The CDR3 is CASSRTGTRYEQCF. CDR3 nucleotides: TGTGCCAGCAGCCGTACCGGGACGAGATACGAGCAGTGCTTC.

This chain links TRBV29-1 with TRBJ2-3; 9 bases align to TRBD2. The ends lost 4 bases at V and 6 bases at J; junction bases unmatched: 5. Germline lookup yields CDR1 SQVTM and CDR2 ANQGSEA. The CDR3 sequence is 13 residues long. The DNA for the CDR3 is TGCAGCGTTGGGCGGGAGGGCCGGGATACGCAGTATTTT. Protein: CSVGREGRDTQYF.

The chain is built from TRBV7-9 and TRBJ2-5, with 7 bases lining up with TRBD1. Germline V gene lookup returns CDR1 SEHNR and CDR2 FQNEAQ (reference sequence). Unmatched junction bases numbered 6, after V lost 6 bases and J lost 5 bases. The CDR3 loop spans 13 amino acids. CDR3 residues: CASSEDRDETQYF. The CDR3 bases are TGTGCCAGCAGTGAAGACAGGGATGAGACCCAGTACTTC.

This clonotype was seen at least ten times. This rearrangement joins TRBV10-1 to TRBJ2-2, with D perhaps matching TRBD1 (5 bases). CDR3 length equals 15 residues. Germline CDR1 reads WNHNN; CDR2 reads SYGVQD (reference sequence). The V gene lost 3 bases and the J gene lost 2 bases, with 10 bases spanning the gap. The CDR3 coding sequence is TGCGCCAGCAGTGATCACGACAGTAACACCGGGGAGCTGTTTTTT. Encoded protein: CASSDHDSNTGELFF.

The genes are TRBV29-1 and TRBJ1-3, with D perhaps TRBD1 (5 bases). Between the trimmed V and J ends, which lost 8 bases and 3 bases, there was a span of 14 bases. Germline loops: CDR1 SQVTM, CDR2 ANQGSEA. The CDR3 is 13 residues long. The CDR3 protein is CSSNVGLGNTIYF. The DNA for the CDR3 is TGCAGCTCCAACGTGGGGCTTGGAAACACCATATATTTT.